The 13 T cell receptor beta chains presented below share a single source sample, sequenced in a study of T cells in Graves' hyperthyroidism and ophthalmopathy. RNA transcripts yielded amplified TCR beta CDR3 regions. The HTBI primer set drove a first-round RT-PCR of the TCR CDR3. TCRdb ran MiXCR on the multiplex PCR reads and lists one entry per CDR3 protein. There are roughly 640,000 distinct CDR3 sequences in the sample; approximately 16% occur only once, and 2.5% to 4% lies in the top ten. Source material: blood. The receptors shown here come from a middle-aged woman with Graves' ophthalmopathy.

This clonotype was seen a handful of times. The CDR3 sequence: CASTGLNTGELFF. The DNA of the CDR3 is TGTGCCAGTACGGGACTGAACACCGGGGAGCTGTTTTTT. This rearrangement joins TRBV7-3 to TRBJ2-2; possibly TRBD2 for D (6 bases). This CDR3 has 13 amino acids. V lost 9 bases to trimming and J lost 1 base, with 9 bases between them. The germline V gene encodes CDR1 SGHTA and CDR2 FQGTGA.

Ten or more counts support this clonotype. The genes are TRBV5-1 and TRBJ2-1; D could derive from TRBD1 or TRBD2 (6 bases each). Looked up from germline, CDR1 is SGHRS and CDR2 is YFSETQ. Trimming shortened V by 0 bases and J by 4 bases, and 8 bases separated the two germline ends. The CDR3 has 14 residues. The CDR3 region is CASSLEGGYNEQFF. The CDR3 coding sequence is TGCGCCAGCAGCTTGGAGGGGGGATACAATGAGCAGTTCTTC.

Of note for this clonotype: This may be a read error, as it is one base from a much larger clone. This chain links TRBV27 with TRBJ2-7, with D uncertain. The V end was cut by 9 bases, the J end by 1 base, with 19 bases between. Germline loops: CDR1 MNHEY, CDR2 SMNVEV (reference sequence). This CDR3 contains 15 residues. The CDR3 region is CASRPIVGGSYEQYF. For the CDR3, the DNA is TGTGCCAGTCGCCCCATAGTGGGTGGGTCCTACGAGCAGTACTTC.

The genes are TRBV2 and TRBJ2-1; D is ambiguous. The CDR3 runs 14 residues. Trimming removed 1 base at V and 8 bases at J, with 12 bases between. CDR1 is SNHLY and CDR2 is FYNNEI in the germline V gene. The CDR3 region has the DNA TGTGCCAGCAGTGAAGAGGTGAATGTCGATGAGCAGTTCTTC. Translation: CASSEEVNVDEQFF.

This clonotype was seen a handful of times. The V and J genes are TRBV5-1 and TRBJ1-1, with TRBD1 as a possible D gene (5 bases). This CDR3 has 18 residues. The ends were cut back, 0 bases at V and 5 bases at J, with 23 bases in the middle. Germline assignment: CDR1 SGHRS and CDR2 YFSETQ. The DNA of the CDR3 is TGCGCCAGCAGCTTGGACGGACACTACCTCGCAGGGAGTACTGAAGCTTTCTTT. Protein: CASSLDGHYLAGSTEAFF.

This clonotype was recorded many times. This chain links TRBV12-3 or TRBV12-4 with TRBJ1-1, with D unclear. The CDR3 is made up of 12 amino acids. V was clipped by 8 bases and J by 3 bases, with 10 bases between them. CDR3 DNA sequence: TGTGCCAGCCAGTGGGAGGACACTGAAGCTTTCTTT. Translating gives CASQWEDTEAFF.

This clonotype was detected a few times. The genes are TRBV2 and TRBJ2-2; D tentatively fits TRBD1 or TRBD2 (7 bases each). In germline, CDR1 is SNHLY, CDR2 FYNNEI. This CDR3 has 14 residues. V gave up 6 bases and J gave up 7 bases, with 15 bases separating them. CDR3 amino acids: CASSQGGIGGELFF. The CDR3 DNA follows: TGTGCCAGCAGCCAGGGGGGGATCGGCGGGGAGCTGTTTTTT.

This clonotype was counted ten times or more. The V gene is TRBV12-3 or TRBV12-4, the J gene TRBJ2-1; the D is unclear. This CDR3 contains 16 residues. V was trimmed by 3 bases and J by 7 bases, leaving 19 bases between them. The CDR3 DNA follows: TGTGCCAGCAGTTTGGCGGCAGGCGGTGGGTGGAATGAGCAGTTCTTC. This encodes CASSLAAGGGWNEQFF.

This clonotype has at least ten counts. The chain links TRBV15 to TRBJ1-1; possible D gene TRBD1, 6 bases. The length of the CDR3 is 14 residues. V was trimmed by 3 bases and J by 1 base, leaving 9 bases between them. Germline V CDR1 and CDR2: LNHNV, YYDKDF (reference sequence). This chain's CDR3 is CATSRTGSNTEAFF. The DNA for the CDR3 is TGTGCCACCAGCAGGACAGGTTCGAACACTGAAGCTTTCTTT. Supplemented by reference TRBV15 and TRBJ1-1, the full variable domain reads DAMVIQNPRYQVTQFGKPVTLSCSQTLNHNVMYWYQQKSSQAPKLLFHYYDKDFNNEADTPDNFQSRRPNTSFCFLDIRSPGLGDTAMYLCATSRTGSNTEAFFGQGTRLTVV.

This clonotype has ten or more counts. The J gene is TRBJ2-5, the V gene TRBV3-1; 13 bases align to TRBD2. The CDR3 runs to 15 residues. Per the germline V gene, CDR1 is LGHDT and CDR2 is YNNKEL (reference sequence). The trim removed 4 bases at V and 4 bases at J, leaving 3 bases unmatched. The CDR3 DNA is TGTGCCAGCAGCCTCGGGACTAGCGGGGTAGAGACCCAGTACTTC. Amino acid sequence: CASSLGTSGVETQYF.

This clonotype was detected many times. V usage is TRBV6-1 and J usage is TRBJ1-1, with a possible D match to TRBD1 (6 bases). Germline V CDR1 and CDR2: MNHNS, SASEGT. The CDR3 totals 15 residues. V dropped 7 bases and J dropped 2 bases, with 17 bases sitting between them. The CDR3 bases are TGTGCCAGCATTAAACAGTCAGGGGCTAACACTGAAGCTTTCTTT. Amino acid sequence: CASIKQSGANTEAFF.

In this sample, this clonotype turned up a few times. The CDR3 protein is CASSSRTAYGYTF. The CDR3 nucleotides read TGTGCCAGCAGTTCTAGGACAGCCTATGGCTACACCTTC. The rearrangement uses TRBV6-1 and TRBJ1-2; possible D gene TRBD1, 6 bases. Per the germline V gene, CDR1 is MNHNS and CDR2 is SASEGT. Trimming cost V 5 bases and J 4 bases, with 11 bases left between them. This CDR3 spans 13 amino acids.

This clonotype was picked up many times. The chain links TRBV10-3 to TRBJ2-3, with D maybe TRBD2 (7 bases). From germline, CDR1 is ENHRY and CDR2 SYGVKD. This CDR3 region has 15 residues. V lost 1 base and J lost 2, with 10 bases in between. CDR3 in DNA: TGTGCCATCAGTGAGTTGGGGGGGCTCACAGATACGCAGTATTTT. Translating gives CAISELGGLTDTQYF.